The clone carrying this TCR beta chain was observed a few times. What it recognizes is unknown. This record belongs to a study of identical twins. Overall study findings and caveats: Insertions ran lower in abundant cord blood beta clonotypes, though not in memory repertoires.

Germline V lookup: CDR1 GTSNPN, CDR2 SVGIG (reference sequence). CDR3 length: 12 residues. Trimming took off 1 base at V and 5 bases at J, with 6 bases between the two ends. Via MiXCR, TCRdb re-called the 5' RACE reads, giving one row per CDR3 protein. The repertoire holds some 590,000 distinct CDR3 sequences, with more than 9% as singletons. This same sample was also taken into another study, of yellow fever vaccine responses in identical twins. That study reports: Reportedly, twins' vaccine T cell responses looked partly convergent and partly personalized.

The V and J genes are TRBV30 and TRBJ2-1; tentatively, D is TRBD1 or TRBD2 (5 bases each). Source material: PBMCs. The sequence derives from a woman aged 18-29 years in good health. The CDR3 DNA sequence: TGTGCCTGGAGTGGAGGGGACAATGAGCAGTTCTTC. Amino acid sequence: CAWSGGDNEQFF. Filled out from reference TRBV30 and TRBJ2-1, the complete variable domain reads SQTIHQWPATLVQPVGSPLSLECTVEGTSNPNLYWYRQAAGRGLQLLFYSVGIGQISSEVPQNLSASRPQDRQFILSSKKLLLSDSGFYLCAWSGGDNEQFFGPGTRLTVL.